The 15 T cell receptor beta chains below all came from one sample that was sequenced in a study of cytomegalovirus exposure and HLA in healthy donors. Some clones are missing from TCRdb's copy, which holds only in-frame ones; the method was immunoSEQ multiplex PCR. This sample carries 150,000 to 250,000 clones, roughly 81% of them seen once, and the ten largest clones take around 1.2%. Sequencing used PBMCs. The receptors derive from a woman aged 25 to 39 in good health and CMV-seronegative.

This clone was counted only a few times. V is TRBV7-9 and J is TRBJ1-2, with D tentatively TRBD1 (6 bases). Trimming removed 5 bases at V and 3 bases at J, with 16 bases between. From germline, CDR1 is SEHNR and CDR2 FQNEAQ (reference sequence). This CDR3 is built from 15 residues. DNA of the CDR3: TGTGCCAGCAGCCCACGGTGGGGGCTCGACTATGGCTACACCTTC. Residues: CASSPRWGLDYGYTF.

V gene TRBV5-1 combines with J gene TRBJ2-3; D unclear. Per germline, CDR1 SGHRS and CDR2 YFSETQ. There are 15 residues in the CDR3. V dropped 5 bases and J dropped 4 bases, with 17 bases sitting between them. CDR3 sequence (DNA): TGCGCCAGCAGTAAAGACTCTTTCGGCCCAGATACGCAGTATTTT. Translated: CASSKDSFGPDTQYF.

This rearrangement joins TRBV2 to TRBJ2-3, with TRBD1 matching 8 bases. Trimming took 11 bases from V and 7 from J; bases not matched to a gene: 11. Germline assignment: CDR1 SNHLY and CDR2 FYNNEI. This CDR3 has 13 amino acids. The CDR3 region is CAGEGQGWHTQYF. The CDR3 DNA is TGTGCCGGGGAAGGACAGGGTTGGCATACGCAGTATTTT.

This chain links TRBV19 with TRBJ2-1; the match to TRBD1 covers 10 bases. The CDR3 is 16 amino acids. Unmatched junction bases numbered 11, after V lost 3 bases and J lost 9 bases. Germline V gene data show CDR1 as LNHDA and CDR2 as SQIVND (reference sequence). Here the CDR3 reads CASSMRGTGEQGEQFF. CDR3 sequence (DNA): TGTGCCAGTAGTATGCGGGGGACAGGGGAGCAAGGTGAGCAGTTCTTC.

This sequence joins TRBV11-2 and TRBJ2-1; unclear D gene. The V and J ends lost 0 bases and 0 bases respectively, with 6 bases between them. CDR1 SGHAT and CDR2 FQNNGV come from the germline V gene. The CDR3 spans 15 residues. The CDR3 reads CASSLDRGSYNEQFF. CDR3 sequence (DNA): TGTGCCAGCAGCTTAGATCGAGGCTCCTACAATGAGCAGTTCTTC.

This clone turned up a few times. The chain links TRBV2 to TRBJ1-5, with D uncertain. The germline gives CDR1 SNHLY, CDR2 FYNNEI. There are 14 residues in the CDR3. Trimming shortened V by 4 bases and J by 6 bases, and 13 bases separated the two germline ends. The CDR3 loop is CASSGYSGVQPQHF. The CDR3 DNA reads TGTGCCAGCAGTGGGTACAGCGGAGTTCAGCCCCAGCATTTT.

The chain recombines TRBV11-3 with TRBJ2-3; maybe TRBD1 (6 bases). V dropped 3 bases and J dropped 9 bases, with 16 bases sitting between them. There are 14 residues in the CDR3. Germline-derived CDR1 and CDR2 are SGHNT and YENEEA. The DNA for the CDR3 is TGTGCCAGCAGCTTGTCCCGAACAGGGTACACGCAGTATTTT. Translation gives CASSLSRTGYTQYF.

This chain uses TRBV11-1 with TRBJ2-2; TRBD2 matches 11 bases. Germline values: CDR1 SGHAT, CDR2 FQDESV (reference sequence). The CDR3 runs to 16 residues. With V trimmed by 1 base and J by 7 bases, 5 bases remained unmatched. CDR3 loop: CASSLGTSGPLGELFF. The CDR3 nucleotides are TGTGCCAGCAGCTTAGGGACTAGCGGGCCTCTCGGGGAGCTGTTTTTT. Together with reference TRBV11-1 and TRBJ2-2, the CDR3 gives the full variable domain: EAEVAQSPRYKITEKSQAVAFWCDPISGHATLYWYRQILGQGPELLVQFQDESVVDDSQLPKDRFSAERLKGVDSTLKIQPAELGDSAMYLCASSLGTSGPLGELFFGEGSRLTVL.

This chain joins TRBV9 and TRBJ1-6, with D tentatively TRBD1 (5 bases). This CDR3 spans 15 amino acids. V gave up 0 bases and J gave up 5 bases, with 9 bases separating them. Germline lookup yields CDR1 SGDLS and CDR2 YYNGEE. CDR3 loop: CASSVGGRDNSPLHF. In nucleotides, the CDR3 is TGTGCCAGCAGCGTAGGTGGCAGGGATAATTCACCCCTCCACTTT.

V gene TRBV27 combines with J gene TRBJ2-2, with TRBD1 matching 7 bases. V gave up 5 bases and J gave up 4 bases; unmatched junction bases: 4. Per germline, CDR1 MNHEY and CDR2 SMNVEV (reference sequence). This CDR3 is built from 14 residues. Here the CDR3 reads CASSLGQVTGELFF. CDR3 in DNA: TGTGCCAGCAGTCTAGGACAGGTCACCGGGGAGCTGTTTTTT.

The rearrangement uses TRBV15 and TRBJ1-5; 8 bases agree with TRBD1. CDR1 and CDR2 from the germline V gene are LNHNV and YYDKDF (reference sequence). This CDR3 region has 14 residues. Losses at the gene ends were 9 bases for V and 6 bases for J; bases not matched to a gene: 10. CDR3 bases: TGTGCCACTAAAGGACAGGGTAGGATTCAGCCCCAGCATTTT. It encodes CATKGQGRIQPQHF. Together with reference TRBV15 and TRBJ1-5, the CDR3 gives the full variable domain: DAMVIQNPRYQVTQFGKPVTLSCSQTLNHNVMYWYQQKSSQAPKLLFHYYDKDFNNEADTPDNFQSRRPNTSFCFLDIRSPGLGDTAMYLCATKGQGRIQPQHFGDGTRLSIL.

CDR3 protein: CASSDFLRGSSSLNTEAFF. The CDR3, as DNA: TGCGCCAGCAGCGATTTCCTTAGGGGGTCATCCTCTTTGAACACTGAAGCTTTCTTT. The chain uses TRBV10-2 and TRBJ1-1; tentatively, D is TRBD1 (6 bases). There are 19 residues in the CDR3. Deletions cut 6 bases from V and 0 bases from J, with 26 bases between. The germline gives CDR1 WSHSY, CDR2 SAAADI.

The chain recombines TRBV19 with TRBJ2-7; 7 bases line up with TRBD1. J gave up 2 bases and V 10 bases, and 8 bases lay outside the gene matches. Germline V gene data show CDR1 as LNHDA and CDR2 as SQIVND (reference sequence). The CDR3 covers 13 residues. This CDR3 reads CATEDRSTYEQYF. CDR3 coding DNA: TGTGCCACTGAGGACAGGTCTACCTACGAGCAGTACTTC.

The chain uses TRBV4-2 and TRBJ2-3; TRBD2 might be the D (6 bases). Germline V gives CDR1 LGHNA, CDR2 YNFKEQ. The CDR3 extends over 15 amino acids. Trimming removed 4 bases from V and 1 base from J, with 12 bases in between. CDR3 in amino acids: CASSRSGIRTDTQYF. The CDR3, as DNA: TGTGCCAGCAGCCGTAGCGGTATACGCACAGATACGCAGTATTTT.

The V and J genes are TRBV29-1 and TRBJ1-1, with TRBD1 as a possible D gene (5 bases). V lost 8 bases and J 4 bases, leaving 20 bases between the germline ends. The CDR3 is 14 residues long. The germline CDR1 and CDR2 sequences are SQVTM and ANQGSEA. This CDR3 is CSYSLGGLGTEAFF. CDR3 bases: TGCAGCTATTCCCTGGGGGGGTTGGGCACTGAAGCTTTCTTT. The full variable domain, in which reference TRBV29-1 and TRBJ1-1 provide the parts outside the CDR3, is SAVISQKPSRDICQRGTSLTIQCQVDSQVTMMFWYRQQPGQSLTLIATANQGSEATYESGFVIDKFPISRPNLTFSTLTVSNMSPEDSSIYLCSYSLGGLGTEAFFGQGTRLTVV.